A single sample gave rise to the 27 T cell receptor beta chains below, sequenced in a study of T cells in Graves' hyperthyroidism and ophthalmopathy. RNA transcripts were the template for amplifying TCR beta CDR3 regions. The HTBI set primed first-round TCR CDR3 RT-PCR. A single record per CDR3 protein comes from TCRdb applying MiXCR to the multiplex PCR reads. The data hold hundreds of thousands of distinct CDR3 sequences, with roughly 14% observed a single time. Source material: blood. The source is a woman under 40 with Graves' hyperthyroidism that later progressed to Graves' ophthalmopathy.

This clonotype was recorded many times. CDR3 region: CASSSRGRANEKLFF. DNA for the CDR3: TGTGCCAGCAGTTCCCGGGGGCGGGCTAATGAAAAACTGTTTTTT. This rearrangement joins TRBV27 to TRBJ1-4; a weak D match, TRBD1 (6 bases). V was trimmed by 4 bases and J by 3 bases, leaving 12 bases between them. CDR1 is MNHEY and CDR2 is SMNVEV in the germline V gene (reference sequence). The CDR3 has 15 residues.

This clonotype was recorded many times. The chain couples TRBV20-1 to TRBJ1-1; no definite D call. The V gene's germline CDR1 is DFQATT and CDR2 SNEGSKA (reference sequence). This CDR3 is built from 12 residues. Trimming left V 6 bases short and J 1 base short, with 9 bases between. This chain's CDR3 is CSAREANTEAFF. The CDR3 nucleotides read TGCAGTGCGAGGGAGGCGAACACTGAAGCTTTCTTT.

This clonotype was recorded many times. This CDR3 is CASSSPRTGGDGYTF. The CDR3 DNA reads as TGTGCCAGCAGTTCACCACGGACAGGGGGCGATGGCTACACCTTC. The chain carries TRBV27 and TRBJ1-2; 11 nucleotides align to TRBD1. The CDR3 spans 15 residues. The V segment lost 4 bases and the J segment 6 bases; nucleotides outside the gene matches: 7. The germline gives CDR1 MNHEY, CDR2 SMNVEV (reference sequence).

This clonotype was seen more than once but under ten times. V usage is TRBV30 and J usage is TRBJ2-7; TRBD2 is a possible D gene (6 bases). Trimming took off 4 bases at V and 3 bases at J, with 22 bases between the two ends. CDR3 length: 16 residues. CDR1 and CDR2 from the germline V gene are GTSNPN and SVGIG (reference sequence). The CDR3 bases are TGTGCCTGGACCCCTTTATTGCGGGGCCGATACTACGAGCAGTACTTC. This translates into CAWTPLLRGRYYEQYF.

The gene calls are TRBV2 and TRBJ1-1; D remains ambiguous. Germline V gene data show CDR1 as SNHLY and CDR2 as FYNNEI. V was pared by 3 bases and J by 4 bases, with 15 bases between. The CDR3 extends over 15 amino acids. This CDR3 reads CASSDVGLIGTEAFF. CDR3 nucleotides: TGTGCCAGCAGTGATGTTGGTCTGATTGGCACTGAAGCTTTCTTT. Together with reference TRBV2 and TRBJ1-1, the CDR3 gives the full variable domain: EPEVTQTPSHQVTQMGQEVILRCVPISNHLYFYWYRQILGQKVEFLVSFYNNEISEKSEIFDDQFSVERPDGSNFTLKIRSTKLEDSAMYFCASSDVGLIGTEAFFGQGTRLTVV.

Concerning this clonotype: Since a much larger clone is just one base distant, this may be a read error. This CDR3 fails to terminate in the conserved phenylalanine or tryptophan, so it likely reflects a read error. The chain recombines TRBV7-6 with TRBJ2-7; possibly TRBD2 for D (5 bases). Per the germline V gene, CDR1 is SGHVS and CDR2 is FNYEAQ. V lost 5 bases and J 3 bases, leaving 11 bases between the germline ends. CDR3 size: 13 residues. The CDR3 loop is CASSRDSVYEQYS. DNA of the CDR3: TGTGCCAGCAGCCGGGATTCCGTCTACGAGCAGTACTCC.

The V and J genes are TRBV6-2 or TRBV6-3 and TRBJ2-7; perhaps TRBD1 as D (5 bases). V was cut by 3 bases and J by 6 bases, with 6 bases left in between. The CDR3 is 11 amino acids. Germline CDR1 reads MNHEY; CDR2 reads SVGEGT. The CDR3 loop reads CASSYGAEQYF. The CDR3 nucleotides read TGTGCCAGCAGTTATGGGGCCGAGCAGTACTTC.

The sample holds a few counts of this clonotype. The chain combines TRBV24-1 with TRBJ1-1; perhaps TRBD1 as D (6 bases). This CDR3 contains 15 residues. Germline lookup yields CDR1 KGHDR and CDR2 SFDVKD. V was trimmed by 7 bases and J by 4 bases, leaving 18 bases between them. CDR3 in amino acids: CATRGGGMGGTEAFF. The CDR3 nucleotides are TGTGCCACCAGAGGAGGGGGTATGGGCGGCACTGAAGCTTTCTTT.

This clonotype was seen only once. The chain has TRBV7-2 and TRBJ2-7; perhaps TRBD2 as D (5 bases). With 5 bases removed from V and 5 bases from J, the gap between germline ends came to 16 bases. CDR3 size: 14 residues. Germline loops: CDR1 SGHTA, CDR2 FQGNSA. In nucleotides, the CDR3 is TGTGCCAGCAGCCTAGGGATTTCGGAGGACGAGCAGTACTTC. This encodes CASSLGISEDEQYF.

This clonotype appeared many times. The rearrangement joins TRBV11-3 to TRBJ1-3; no firm D call. The V gene's germline CDR1 is SGHNT and CDR2 YENEEA. CDR3 length: 16 amino acids. Trimming cost V 5 bases and J 0 bases, with 14 bases left between them. The CDR3 DNA follows: TGTGCCAGCAGCACCCGGACGTTGAGCTCTGGAAACACCATATATTTT. It translates to CASSTRTLSSGNTIYF.

In this sample, this clonotype turned up many times. V usage is TRBV20-1 and J usage is TRBJ2-1, with 8 bases aligning to TRBD2. This CDR3 comprises 14 residues. J gave up 6 bases and V 1 base, and 5 bases lay outside the gene matches. From germline, CDR1 is DFQATT and CDR2 SNEGSKA (reference sequence). DNA of the CDR3: TGCAGTGCTAGAGTCGCGGGAGGCTTCAATGAGCAGTTCTTC. Amino acid sequence: CSARVAGGFNEQFF.

This clonotype was detected a few times. The chain couples TRBV19 to TRBJ2-2; the D gene could be TRBD1 or TRBD2 (7 bases each). The germline CDR1 and CDR2 sequences are LNHDA and SQIVND (reference sequence). The V and J ends lost 7 bases and 3 bases respectively, with 21 bases between them. This CDR3 is 17 amino acids long. The CDR3 sequence is CASTKRGREFYTGELFF. The CDR3 DNA sequence: TGTGCCAGTACCAAAAGGGGGCGGGAGTTCTACACCGGGGAGCTGTTTTTT.

Many counts were recorded for this clonotype. This rearrangement joins TRBV28 to TRBJ2-7; D gene uncertain. V gave up 7 bases and J gave up 0 bases, with 4 bases separating them. Germline CDR1 reads MDHEN; CDR2 reads SYDVKM. The CDR3 is 11 amino acids. The CDR3 sequence is CASKSSYEQYF. The DNA of the CDR3 is TGTGCCAGCAAGTCCTCCTACGAGCAGTACTTC.

This clonotype was seen at least ten times. The rearrangement uses TRBV11-3 and TRBJ1-2; TRBD1 might be the D (5 bases). This CDR3 comprises 16 residues. V lost 0 bases, J lost 6 bases, and 17 bases lay in between. Germline values: CDR1 SGHNT, CDR2 YENEEA. CDR3: CASSLDIGRESDGYTF. CDR3 nucleotides: TGTGCCAGCAGCTTAGATATCGGCAGGGAGAGCGATGGCTACACCTTC. Full variable domain (remainder filled in from reference TRBV11-3 and TRBJ1-2): EAGVVQSPRYKIIEKKQPVAFWCNPISGHNTLYWYLQNLGQGPELLIRYENEEAVDDSQLPKDRFSAERLKGVDSTLKIQPAELGDSAVYLCASSLDIGRESDGYTFGSGTRLTVV.

This clonotype was seen ten or more times. The chain couples TRBV6-6 to TRBJ1-5; D gene uncertain. The CDR3 runs to 15 residues. Looked up from germline, CDR1 is MNHNY and CDR2 is SVGAGI (reference sequence). V dropped 0 bases and J dropped 5 bases, with 11 bases sitting between them. CDR3 loop: CASSYSGRGDQPQHF. The DNA of the CDR3 is TGTGCCAGCAGTTACTCCGGACGAGGCGATCAGCCCCAGCATTTT.

This clonotype showed up just a few times. This chain links TRBV4-1 with TRBJ1-1; TRBD1 is a possible D gene (5 bases). The CDR3 spans 16 residues. V dropped 3 bases and J dropped 0 bases, with 14 bases sitting between them. Germline V gene data show CDR1 as MGHRA and CDR2 as YSYEKL. The CDR3 coding sequence is TGCGCCAGCAGCCATGCACAGGTCCCGCTGAACACTGAAGCTTTCTTT. Residues: CASSHAQVPLNTEAFF.

This chain links TRBV7-2 with TRBJ1-2, with 9 bases fitting TRBD1. The V segment lost 1 base and the J segment 7 bases; nucleotides outside the gene matches: 7. The CDR3 totals 15 residues. Germline CDR1 reads SGHTA; CDR2 reads FQGNSA. The CDR3 nucleotides are TGTGCCAGCAGCTTAGAGGGACAGGGAGTCGGTGGCTACACCTTC. The encoded protein is CASSLEGQGVGGYTF. The full variable domain, completed using reference TRBV7-2 and TRBJ1-2, is GAGVSQSPSNKVTEKGKDVELRCDPISGHTALYWYRQSLGQGLEFLIYFQGNSAPDKSGLPSDRFSAERTGGSVSTLTIQRTQQEDSAVYLCASSLEGQGVGGYTFGSGTRLTVV.

The sample holds many counts of this clonotype. The chain combines TRBV20-1 with TRBJ2-1, with D hard to call. Germline V gives CDR1 DFQATT, CDR2 SNEGSKA (reference sequence). Between the trimmed V and J ends, which lost 3 bases and 8 bases, there was a span of 8 bases. The CDR3 spans 11 residues. CDR3 DNA: TGCAGTGCTAGCTCATCGTATGAGCAGTTCTTC. It translates to CSASSSYEQFF.

V is TRBV20-1 and J is TRBJ2-1, with 7 nucleotides matching TRBD2. V lost 1 base, J lost 8 bases, and 14 bases stayed unmatched. Per germline, CDR1 DFQATT and CDR2 SNEGSKA (reference sequence). The CDR3 contains 16 residues. The CDR3 reads CSARGAQAGAWDEQFF. The DNA for the CDR3 is TGCAGTGCTAGAGGGGCCCAGGCGGGAGCGTGGGATGAGCAGTTCTTC.

This clonotype was counted many times. The rearrangement uses TRBV10-3 and TRBJ2-7; TRBD2 is a possible D gene (7 bases). The V gene lost 8 bases and the J gene lost 0 bases, with 14 bases spanning the gap. CDR1 and CDR2 from the germline V gene are ENHRY and SYGVKD. This CDR3 has 14 amino acids. The DNA of the CDR3 is TGTGCCATCGGGAGGGGGATAAGCTCCTACGAGCAGTACTTC. Translation gives CAIGRGISSYEQYF.

This chain links TRBV5-6 with TRBJ2-7, with TRBD2 identical over 10 bases. This CDR3 contains 16 residues. The V segment lost 1 base and the J segment 3 bases; nucleotides outside the gene matches: 7. Germline CDR1 and CDR2: SGHDT and YYEEEE. CDR3 protein: CASSLTTSGPSYEQYF. Written as DNA, the CDR3 is TGTGCCAGCAGCTTGACGACTAGCGGGCCCAGCTACGAGCAGTACTTC.

The CDR3 reads CASSLNAQGAGNTEAFF. As DNA, the CDR3 is TGTGCCAGCTCCCTCAACGCCCAGGGGGCCGGAAACACTGAAGCTTTCTTT. The genes are TRBV18 and TRBJ1-1; 8 positions agree with TRBD1. The trim removed 6 bases at V and 2 bases at J, leaving 14 bases unmatched. CDR1 is KGHSH and CDR2 is LQKENI in the germline V gene. There are 17 residues in the CDR3. Drawing the rest from reference TRBV18 and TRBJ1-1, the complete variable domain is NAGVMQNPRHLVRRRGQEARLRCSPMKGHSHVYWYRQLPEEGLKFMVYLQKENIIDESGMPKERFSAEFPKEGPSILRIQQVVRGDSAAYFCASSLNAQGAGNTEAFFGQGTRLTVV.

The CDR3 reads CSAVTGGGQPQHF. In DNA, the CDR3 is TGCAGTGCAGTAACAGGGGGCGGCCAGCCCCAGCATTTT. The chain recombines TRBV20-1 with TRBJ1-5, with 9 bases aligning to TRBD1. V shed 6 bases, J shed 7 bases, and the junction held 7 bases outside the gene matches. Per germline, CDR1 DFQATT and CDR2 SNEGSKA (reference sequence). This CDR3 region has 13 residues.

This clonotype was observed a handful of times. The chain combines TRBV5-8 with TRBJ1-3; TRBD1 might be the D (6 bases). Germline assignment: CDR1 SGHTS and CDR2 YDEGEE. The length of the CDR3 is 14 residues. Between the trimmed V and J ends, which lost 4 bases and 2 bases, there was a span of 10 bases. CDR3 protein: CASSQEGAGNTIYF. In DNA form, the CDR3 reads TGTGCCAGCAGCCAGGAGGGGGCTGGAAACACCATATATTTT.

Comments on this clonotype: One junction end disagrees with the germline gene, perhaps due to a read error. The chain has TRBV20-1 and TRBJ2-3; the match to TRBD2 covers 11 bases. Germline assignment: CDR1 DFQATT and CDR2 SNEGSKA (reference sequence). The CDR3 is made up of 15 amino acids. CDR3 in DNA: TGCAGTGCTAGAGAAACTAGCGGGAGAACAGATACGCGGTATTTT. Translated, it gives CSARETSGRTDTRYF.

J is TRBJ2-7 and V is TRBV4-2; the match to TRBD2 covers 16 bases. J lost 2 bases, V lost 3 bases, and 16 bases had no gene match. The germline V gene has CDR1 LGHNA and CDR2 YNFKEQ. The CDR3 is 21 residues long. Here the CDR3 DNA reads TGTGCCAGCAGCCACCCTTCCTATTCGGGACTAGCGGGAGGGATGACCTACGAGCAGTACTTC. Translated: CASSHPSYSGLAGGMTYEQYF.

The V and J genes are TRBV6-1 and TRBJ2-7; the match to TRBD2 covers 11 bases. CDR3 length equals 14 residues. Germline loops: CDR1 MNHNS, CDR2 SASEGT. J lost 5 bases, V lost 5 bases, and 5 bases had no gene match. CDR3 sequence reads: CASSRLAGPHEQYF. In DNA form, the CDR3 reads TGTGCCAGCAGTCGACTAGCGGGGCCCCACGAGCAGTACTTC.